Following are 13 T cell receptor beta chains from one sample sequenced in a study of T cell responses to AZD1222 COVID-19 vaccine. TCRdb keeps only in-frame clones here, not all; method: immunoSEQ multiplex PCR. Of about 270,000 clones listed, almost 95% are singletons. The source material was peripheral blood, sampled 28 days after the second AZD1222 dose. These receptors were obtained from an adult who received the AZD1222 COVID-19 vaccine.

The chain carries TRBV3-1 (or the pseudogene TRBV3-2) and TRBJ1-1; 7 nucleotides agree with TRBD1. Trimming cost V 7 bases and J 5 bases; bases outside gene matches: 7. The germline CDR1 and CDR2 sequences are LGHDT and YNNKEL (reference sequence). The CDR3 runs to 13 residues. Here the CDR3 reads CASKGAPETEAFF. CDR3 sequence (DNA): TGTGCCAGCAAGGGGGCACCAGAGACTGAAGCTTTCTTT.

The chain links TRBV10-3 to TRBJ2-1; TRBD1 or TRBD2 may be the D gene (5 bases each). V gave up 5 bases and J gave up 6 bases, with 11 bases separating them. The CDR3 spans 13 residues. Germline V gene sequence: CDR1 ENHRY, CDR2 SYGVKD. The CDR3 coding sequence is TGTGCCATCAGTCTGGGACCGCCCAATGAGCAGTTCTTC. Translated, it gives CAISLGPPNEQFF.

The genes are TRBV5-8 and TRBJ1-2; 8 nucleotides agree with TRBD1. This CDR3 spans 15 amino acids. The V gene end was trimmed by 7 bases and the J gene end by 0 bases; junction bases not matched to a gene: 8. CDR1 is SGHTS and CDR2 is YDEGEE in the germline V gene. This CDR3 is CASVDRGMANYGYTF. The CDR3 nucleotides are TGTGCCAGCGTCGACAGGGGCATGGCTAACTATGGCTACACCTTC.

This clone was observed a few times. The V call is TRBV7-6, the J call TRBJ1-1; D is unresolved. Germline CDR1 reads SGHVS; CDR2 reads FNYEAQ. Trimming removed 5 bases at V and 1 base at J, with 11 bases between. The CDR3 loop spans 14 amino acids. CDR3 sequence (DNA): TGTGCCAGCAGCGTCTGGGAAGCGAACACTGAAGCTTTCTTT. Protein product: CASSVWEANTEAFF.

The rearrangement joins TRBV4-1 to TRBJ1-6; D uncertain. Trimming pared 0 bases from V and 11 bases from J, leaving 8 bases between. Germline CDR1 and CDR2: MGHRA and YSYEKL. The CDR3 length is 13 residues. This CDR3 reads CASSQEKVPPLHF. For the CDR3, the DNA is TGCGCCAGCAGCCAAGAGAAGGTCCCACCCCTCCACTTT.

The chain recombines TRBV28 with TRBJ2-7, with TRBD2 identical over 11 bases. Trimming took 5 bases from V and 4 from J; bases not matched to a gene: 10. Per the germline V gene, CDR1 is MDHEN and CDR2 is SYDVKM. The CDR3 totals 16 residues. The chain's CDR3 is CASSPWLAGGGYEQYF. As DNA, the CDR3 is TGTGCCAGCAGTCCCTGGCTAGCGGGAGGCGGATACGAGCAGTACTTC.

The chain combines TRBV10-3 with TRBJ2-5, with D possibly TRBD2 on 6 matching bases. Germline values: CDR1 ENHRY, CDR2 SYGVKD. This CDR3 is built from 16 residues. V gave up 5 bases and J gave up 3 bases, with 19 bases separating them. As DNA, the CDR3 is TGTGCCATCAGTAGGGGCCGGGGACGCGGGGAAGAGACCCAGTACTTC. Translating gives CAISRGRGRGEETQYF.

The chain recombines TRBV28 with TRBJ1-2, with D unclear. V lost 2 bases, J lost 0 bases, and 7 bases lay in between. Germline assignment: CDR1 MDHEN and CDR2 SYDVKM. The CDR3 length is 14 residues. The CDR3 DNA reads TGTGCCAGCAGTTTAGGAGACGCTAACTATGGCTACACCTTC. Amino acids: CASSLGDANYGYTF.

This clone was counted a single time. The chain employs TRBV19 and TRBJ1-2, with D uncertain. Looked up from germline, CDR1 is LNHDA and CDR2 is SQIVND (reference sequence). The CDR3 loop spans 13 amino acids. V lost 3 bases, J lost 5 bases, and 10 bases lay in between. The CDR3 coding sequence is TGTGCCAGTAGTATGGATTTTAGGTATGGCTACACCTTC. Protein product: CASSMDFRYGYTF. The full variable domain, its missing parts supplied by reference TRBV19 and TRBJ1-2, is DGGITQSPKYLFRKEGQNVTLSCEQNLNHDAMYWYRQDPGQGLRLIYYSQIVNDFQKGDIAEGYSVSREKKESFPLTVTSAQKNPTAFYLCASSMDFRYGYTFGSGTRLTVV.

The chain links TRBV28 to TRBJ2-2; D is unclear. This CDR3 contains 15 residues. From germline, CDR1 is MDHEN and CDR2 SYDVKM. Trimming stripped 3 bases from V and 0 bases from J, with 8 bases between. CDR3 loop: CASSFWAANTGELFF. In DNA, the CDR3 is TGTGCCAGCAGTTTCTGGGCAGCGAACACCGGGGAGCTGTTTTTT.

The gene calls are TRBV28 and TRBJ2-7; no clear D. V gave up 4 bases and J gave up 2 bases, with 9 bases separating them. Germline CDR1 and CDR2: MDHEN and SYDVKM. CDR3 size: 13 residues. CDR3 in DNA: TGTGCCAGCAGTTCCCCAGTCCCCTACGAGCAGTACTTC. This gives the protein CASSSPVPYEQYF.

This sequence joins TRBV3-1 (or the pseudogene TRBV3-2) and TRBJ1-5; D is undetermined. The germline V and J ends were trimmed by 1 base and 2 bases, with 9 bases remaining between them. From germline, CDR1 is LGHDT and CDR2 YNNKEL (reference sequence). The length of the CDR3 is 15 residues. The CDR3 coding sequence is TGTGCCAGCAGCCAAGGAGAAGGAGGCAATCAGCCCCAGCATTTT. It yields the protein CASSQGEGGNQPQHF.

This rearrangement joins TRBV12-3 or TRBV12-4 to TRBJ1-5; the D gene is possibly TRBD1 (5 bases). The CDR3 totals 13 residues. V was trimmed by 7 bases and J by 6 bases, leaving 13 bases between them. The CDR3 region has the DNA TGTGCCAGCACCATCGCTGGGGGTCAGCCCCAGCATTTT. Protein product: CASTIAGGQPQHF.